This T cell receptor beta chain was captured by sequencing in a study of blood T cell repertoires in COVID-19 (dated by TCRdb to about 2020). Regarding the research as a whole: Samples from collaborators originated in the United States, Italy and Spain and spanned both the acute and convalescent phases of COVID-19. The sample metadata nearly always contained a de-identified subject ID, COVID-19 status, age in years and sex. Where available, HLA class I and class II types were obtained from metadata supplied by the sample provider rather than from assay-based typing. The dataset comprised deeply sampled blood TCRbeta repertoires from subjects exposed to, actively infected with, or recovered from COVID-19. The repertoires were made available in a free public database intended to serve as a resource for research on the immune response to SARS-CoV-2. The prospective study material was composed of cDNA or gDNA derived from T cells, B-cell-depleted T cells, or PBMCs. Samples were obtained from the ongoing ImmuneRACE study (first 160 participants) and from 1,200 or so subjects provided by 6 global collaborators. Points the paper makes about the study in general: How much clinical and demographic metadata was included differed by source and by participant, and the metadata was provided uncurated.

With respect to this clone: This clone's antigen is unknown. No quality values exist for individual bases; no much larger clone is one base distant.

TCRbeta CDR3 regions were amplified from genomic DNA using the immunoSEQ Assay, a bias-controlled multiplex PCR. In the original analysis: The number of nucleated cells in each sample was estimated from the amplification of reference gene primers within the assay. To quantify the absolute abundance of each unique TCRbeta CDR3 rearrangement, sequence reads were collapsed and filtered. For each sample, productive Simpson clonality was calculated as the square root of Simpson's diversity index over productive rearrangements. TCRdb took this table from immuneACCESS and kept in-frame rearrangements with V and J called. Such tables lack part of the clones; where checked against another copy, unresolved V genes explain under half of the gap, and the rest is unexplained. V, J and clone size reflect that table, while D and trimming were determined from the DNA. This sample has over 200,000 clones in its table, and just under 85% of those were observed once. The ten most abundant clones make up about 15% of the sample.

Enrolling through a virtual design, the prospective study's participants ranged in age from roughly 18 to 95 years and lived across around 25 United States geographic areas. Cohort assignment in the prospective study relied on participant-reported clinical history from a screening survey and a study questionnaire. For ImmuneRACE Cohort 3, a participant was defined as recovered based on two consecutive negative NP/OP PCR tests, clearance by a healthcare professional, or resolution of symptoms. In the prospective study, whole blood, serum and a nasopharyngeal or oropharyngeal swab were collected from each participant by mobile phlebotomists. Participants in the prospective study had the option to provide additional blood draws and questionnaires over a roughly two-month period. Prospective study blood samples were shipped either frozen or at room temperature before DNA extraction. The V end loses 5 bases and the J end loses 8 bases, and a stretch of 15 bases separates them. For CDR1 and CDR2, the germline V gene (reference sequence) lists SEHNR and FQNEAQ. CDR3 length: 13 amino acids, cysteine to phenylalanine. Only CDR3 DNA remains: 39 bases, in frame from the first base.

Sequenced input: PBMCs or T cells enriched from blood (not recorded which). This sequence was found in a man in his forties who had recovered from COVID-19. The rearranged chain carries TRBV7-9 and TRBJ1-2, with no D gene named confidently. The nucleotide sequence is given as TGTGCCAGCAGCCAAACGGAGGTCGGCGGCTACACCTTC. Its protein reads: CASSQTEVGGYTF.